This TCR beta chain appears in the sequencing data of a study of blood T cell repertoires in COVID-19. On the study more broadly: Sources were T cells, B-cell-depleted T cells, or PBMCs; the material itself was cDNA or gDNA.

V shed 10 bases and J 0 bases; nucleotides not matched to a gene: 6. Germline CDR1 is ENHRY and CDR2 is SYGVKD. The CDR3 runs to 14 residues. Here immunoSEQ multiplex PCR was the method, and the copy in TCRdb shows in-frame clones only, minus some. The sample lists over 55,000 clones, around 88% occurring once. This TCR came from a woman older than 75 with acute or convalescent COVID-19. The sequenced material came from peripheral blood. This rearrangement joins TRBV10-3 to TRBJ1-3, with 7 bases matching TRBD1. CDR3 protein: CASLGTASGNTIYF. The DNA for the CDR3 is TGTGCCAGTCTAGGGACAGCCTCTGGAAACACCATATATTTT.